This TCR beta chain was profiled in a study of cytomegalovirus exposure and HLA in healthy donors. Study results and limitations: The analysis excluded some indistinguishable V segments, including TRBV6-2 and TRBV6-3.

This clone appeared a single time. Its antigen remains unknown. Researchers ran the PCR with 60 Vbeta and 13 Jbeta primers. The authors' processing: Unique TCR beta chains numbered 80 million to 95 million in a later analysis, with around 10 million shared. Sequenced by immunoSEQ multiplex PCR; TCRdb stores in-frame clones only, minus some. V, J and clone size derive from that table, while D and trimming were established from the DNA sequence. Seen here are over 55,000 clones, around 87% observed once, and the top ten hold 9.5% to 13%. The CDR3 covers 15 residues. J was trimmed by 1 base and V by 6 bases; bases with no gene match: 8. Germline V gives CDR1 KGHSH, CDR2 LQKENI. The donors gave bone marrow, and they were healthy.

The V gene is TRBV18, the J gene TRBJ1-1, with 7 bases that match TRBD1. The source is a woman in her thirties in good health and CMV-seropositive. The sequenced sample consisted of PBMCs. The CDR3 DNA sequence: TGTGCCAGCTCGGTTCCGGGACAGACGAACACTGAAGCTTTCTTT. The encoded protein is CASSVPGQTNTEAFF.